This T cell receptor (beta chain) was documented in a study of post-analysis software for immune sequencing data. Study summary: Some patients lacked subtype; others had relapsing-remitting, secondary progressive or progressive-relapsing disease.

Carried by the TCR beta cDNA libraries were unique molecular identifiers. TCRdb re-called the PCR reads through MiXCR, storing one row per CDR3 protein. This table has 750,000 to 950,000 distinct CDR3 sequences, around 46% appearing once. What was sequenced was blood. The clonotype originates from a girl aged 10 to 17 with multiple sclerosis.

The CDR3 nucleotides are TGTGCCAGCAGTCGGGACGGGGAGGGGTTGATACAACTGTTTTTT. Encoded protein: CASSRDGEGLIQLFF. V gene TRBV12-3 or TRBV12-4 combines with J gene TRBJ1-4; D may be TRBD1 (5 bases). This CDR3 comprises 15 residues. The V end was cut by 5 bases, the J end by 12 bases, with 22 bases between.